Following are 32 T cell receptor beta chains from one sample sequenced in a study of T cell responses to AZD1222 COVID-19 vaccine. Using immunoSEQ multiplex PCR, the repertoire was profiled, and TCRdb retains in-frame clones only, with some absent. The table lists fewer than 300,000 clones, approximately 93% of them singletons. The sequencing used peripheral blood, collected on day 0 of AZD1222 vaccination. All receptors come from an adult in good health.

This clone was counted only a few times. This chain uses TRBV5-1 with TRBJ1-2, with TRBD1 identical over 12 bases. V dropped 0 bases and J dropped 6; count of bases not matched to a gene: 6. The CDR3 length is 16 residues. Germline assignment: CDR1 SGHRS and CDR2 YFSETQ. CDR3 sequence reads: CASSLEGTGGIDGYTF. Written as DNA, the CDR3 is TGCGCCAGCAGCTTGGAAGGGACAGGGGGCATAGATGGCTACACCTTC.

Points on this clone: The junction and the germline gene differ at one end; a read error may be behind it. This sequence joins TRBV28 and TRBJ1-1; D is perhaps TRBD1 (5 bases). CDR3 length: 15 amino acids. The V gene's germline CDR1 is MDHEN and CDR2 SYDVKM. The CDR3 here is CASIGADTIRAEAFF. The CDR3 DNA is TGTGCTAGCATCGGGGCGGACACAATTCGGGCTGAAGCTTTCTTT.

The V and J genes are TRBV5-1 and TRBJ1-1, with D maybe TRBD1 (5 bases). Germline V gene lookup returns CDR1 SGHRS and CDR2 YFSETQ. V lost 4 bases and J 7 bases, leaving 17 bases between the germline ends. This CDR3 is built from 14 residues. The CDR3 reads CASSPSTRGGEAFF. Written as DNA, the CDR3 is TGCGCCAGCAGCCCCTCAACCCGGGGCGGTGAAGCTTTCTTT.

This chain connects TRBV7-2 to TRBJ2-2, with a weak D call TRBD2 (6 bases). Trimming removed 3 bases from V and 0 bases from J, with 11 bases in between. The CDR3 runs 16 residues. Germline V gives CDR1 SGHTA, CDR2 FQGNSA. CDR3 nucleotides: TGTGCCAGCAGCTTGTTCGGGGGTACGAACACCGGGGAGCTGTTTTTT. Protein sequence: CASSLFGGTNTGELFF.

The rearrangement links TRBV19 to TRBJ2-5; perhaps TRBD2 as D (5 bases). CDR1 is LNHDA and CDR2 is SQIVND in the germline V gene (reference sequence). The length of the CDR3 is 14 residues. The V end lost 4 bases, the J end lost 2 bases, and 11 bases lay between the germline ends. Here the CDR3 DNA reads TGTGCCAGTAGTAAGGCCCGGGATCAAGAGACCCAGTACTTC. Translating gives CASSKARDQETQYF. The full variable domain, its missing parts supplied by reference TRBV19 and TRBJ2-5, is DGGITQSPKYLFRKEGQNVTLSCEQNLNHDAMYWYRQDPGQGLRLIYYSQIVNDFQKGDIAEGYSVSREKKESFPLTVTSAQKNPTAFYLCASSKARDQETQYFGPGTRLLVL.

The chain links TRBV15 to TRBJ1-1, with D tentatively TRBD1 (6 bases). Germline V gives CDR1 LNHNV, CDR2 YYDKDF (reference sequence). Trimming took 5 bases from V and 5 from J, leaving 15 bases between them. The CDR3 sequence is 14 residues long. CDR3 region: CATSGRGARTEAFF. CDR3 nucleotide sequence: TGTGCCACCAGCGGGCGGGGGGCACGGACTGAAGCTTTCTTT.

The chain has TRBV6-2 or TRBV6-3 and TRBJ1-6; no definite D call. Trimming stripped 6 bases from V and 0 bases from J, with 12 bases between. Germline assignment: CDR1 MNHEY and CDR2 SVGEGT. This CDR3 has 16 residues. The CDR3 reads CASSDTRNSYNSPLHF. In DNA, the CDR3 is TGTGCCAGCAGCGACACTCGGAACTCCTATAATTCACCCCTCCACTTT.

CDR3 protein: CAISEASGGSTDTQYF. Here the CDR3 DNA reads TGTGCCATCAGTGAGGCTAGCGGGGGTAGCACAGATACGCAGTATTTT. V and J are TRBV10-3 and TRBJ2-3, with TRBD2 identical over 10 bases. Germline-derived CDR1 and CDR2 are ENHRY and SYGVKD. With V trimmed by 2 bases and J by 0 bases, 2 bases remained unmatched. The CDR3 consists of 16 residues.

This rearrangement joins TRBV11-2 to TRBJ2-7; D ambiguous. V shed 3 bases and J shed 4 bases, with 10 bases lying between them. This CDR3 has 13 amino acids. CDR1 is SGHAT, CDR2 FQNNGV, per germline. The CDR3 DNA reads TGTGCCAGCAGCTTGGATCCACGGTACGAGCAGTACTTC. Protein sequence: CASSLDPRYEQYF.

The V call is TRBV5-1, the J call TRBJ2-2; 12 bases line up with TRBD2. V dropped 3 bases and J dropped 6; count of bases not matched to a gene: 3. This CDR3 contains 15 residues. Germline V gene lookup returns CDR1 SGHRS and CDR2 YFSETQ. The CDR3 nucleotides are TGCGCCAGCAGCTCTACTAGCGGGAGGTCCGGGGAGCTGTTTTTT. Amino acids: CASSSTSGRSGELFF.

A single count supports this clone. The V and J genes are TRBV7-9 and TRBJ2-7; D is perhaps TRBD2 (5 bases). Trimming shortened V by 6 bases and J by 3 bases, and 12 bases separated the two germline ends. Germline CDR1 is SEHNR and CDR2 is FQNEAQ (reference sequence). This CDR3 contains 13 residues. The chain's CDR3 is CASSPPGNYEQYF. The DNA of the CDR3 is TGTGCCAGCAGTCCGCCCGGGAACTACGAGCAGTACTTC. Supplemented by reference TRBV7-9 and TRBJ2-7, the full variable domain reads DTGVSQNPRHKITKRGQNVTFRCDPISEHNRLYWYRQTLGQGPEFLTYFQNEAQLEKSRLLSDRFSAERPKGSFSTLEIQRTEQGDSAMYLCASSPPGNYEQYFGPGTRLTVT.

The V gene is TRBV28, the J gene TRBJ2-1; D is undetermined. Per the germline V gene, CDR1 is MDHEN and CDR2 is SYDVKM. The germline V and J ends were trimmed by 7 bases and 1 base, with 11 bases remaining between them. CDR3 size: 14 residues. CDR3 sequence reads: CASTWSRSYNEQFF. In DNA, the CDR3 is TGTGCCAGCACCTGGTCTCGGTCCTACAATGAGCAGTTCTTC.

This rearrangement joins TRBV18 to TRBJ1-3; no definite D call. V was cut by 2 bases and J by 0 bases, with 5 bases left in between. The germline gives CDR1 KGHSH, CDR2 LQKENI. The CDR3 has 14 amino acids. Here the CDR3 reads CASSPGPSGNTIYF. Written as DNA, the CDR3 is TGTGCCAGCTCACCAGGGCCCTCTGGAAACACCATATATTTT. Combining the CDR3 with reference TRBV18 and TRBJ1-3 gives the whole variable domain NAGVMQNPRHLVRRRGQEARLRCSPMKGHSHVYWYRQLPEEGLKFMVYLQKENIIDESGMPKERFSAEFPKEGPSILRIQQVVRGDSAAYFCASSPGPSGNTIYFGEGSWLTVV.

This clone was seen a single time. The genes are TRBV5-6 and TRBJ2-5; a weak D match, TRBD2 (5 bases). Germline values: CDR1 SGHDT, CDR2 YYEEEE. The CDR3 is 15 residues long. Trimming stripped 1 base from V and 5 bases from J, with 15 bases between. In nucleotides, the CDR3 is TGTGCCAGCAGCTTGTTAGGAGGCGTGGGGGAGACCCAGTACTTC. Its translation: CASSLLGGVGETQYF.

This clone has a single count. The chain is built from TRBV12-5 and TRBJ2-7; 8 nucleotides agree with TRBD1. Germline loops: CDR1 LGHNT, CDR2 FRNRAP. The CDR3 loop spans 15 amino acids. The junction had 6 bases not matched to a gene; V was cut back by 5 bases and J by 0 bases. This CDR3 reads CASGLGQGHSYEQYF. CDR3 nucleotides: TGTGCTAGTGGTCTCGGACAGGGCCACTCCTACGAGCAGTACTTC.

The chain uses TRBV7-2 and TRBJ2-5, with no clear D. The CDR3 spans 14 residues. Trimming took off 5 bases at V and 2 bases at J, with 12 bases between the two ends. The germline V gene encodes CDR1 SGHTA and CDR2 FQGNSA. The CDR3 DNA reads TGTGCCAGCAGCCTCTACAGAGTACAAGAGACCCAGTACTTC. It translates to CASSLYRVQETQYF.

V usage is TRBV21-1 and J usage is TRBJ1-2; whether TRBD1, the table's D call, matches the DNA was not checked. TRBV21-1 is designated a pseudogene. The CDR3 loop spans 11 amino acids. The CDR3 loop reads CASSEGVGYTF. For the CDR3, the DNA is TGTGCCAGCAGCGAGGGGGTCGGCTACACCTTC.

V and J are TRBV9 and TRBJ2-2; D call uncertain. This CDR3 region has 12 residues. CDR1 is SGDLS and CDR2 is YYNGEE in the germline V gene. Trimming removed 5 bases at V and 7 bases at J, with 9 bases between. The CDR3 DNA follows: TGTGCCAGCAGTCGTTTGTTCGGGGAGCTGTTTTTT. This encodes CASSRLFGELFF.

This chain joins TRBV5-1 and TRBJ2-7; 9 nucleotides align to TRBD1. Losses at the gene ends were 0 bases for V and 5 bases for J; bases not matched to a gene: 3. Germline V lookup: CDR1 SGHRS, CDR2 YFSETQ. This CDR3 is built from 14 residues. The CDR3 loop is CASSLGDRAHEQYF. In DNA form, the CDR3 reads TGCGCCAGCAGCTTGGGGGACAGGGCCCACGAGCAGTACTTC.

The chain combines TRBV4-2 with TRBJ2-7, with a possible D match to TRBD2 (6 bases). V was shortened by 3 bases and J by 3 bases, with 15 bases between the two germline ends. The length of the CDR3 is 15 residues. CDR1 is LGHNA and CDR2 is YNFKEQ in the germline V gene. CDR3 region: CASSHARLGGYEQYF. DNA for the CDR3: TGTGCCAGCAGCCATGCCCGGCTGGGGGGCTACGAGCAGTACTTC.

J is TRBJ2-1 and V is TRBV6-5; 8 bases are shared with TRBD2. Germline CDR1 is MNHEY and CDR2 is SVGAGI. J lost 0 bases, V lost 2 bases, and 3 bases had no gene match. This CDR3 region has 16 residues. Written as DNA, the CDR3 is TGTGCCAGCAGTTACGCCAGCGGGGGCTCCTACAATGAGCAGTTCTTC. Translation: CASSYASGGSYNEQFF.

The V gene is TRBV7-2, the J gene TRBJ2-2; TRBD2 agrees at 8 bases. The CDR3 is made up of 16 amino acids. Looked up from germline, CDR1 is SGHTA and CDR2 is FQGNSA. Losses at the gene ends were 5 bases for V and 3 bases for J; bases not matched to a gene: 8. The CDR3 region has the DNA TGTGCCAGCAGCGAGAAGCGGGAGTTAGACACCGGGGAGCTGTTTTTT. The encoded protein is CASSEKRELDTGELFF.

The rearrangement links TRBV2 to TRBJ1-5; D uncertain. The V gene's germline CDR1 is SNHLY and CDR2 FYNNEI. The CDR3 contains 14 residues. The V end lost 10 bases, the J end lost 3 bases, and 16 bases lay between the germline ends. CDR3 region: CATAPRRYNQPQHF. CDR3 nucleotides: TGTGCCACCGCACCTCGACGGTACAATCAGCCCCAGCATTTT.

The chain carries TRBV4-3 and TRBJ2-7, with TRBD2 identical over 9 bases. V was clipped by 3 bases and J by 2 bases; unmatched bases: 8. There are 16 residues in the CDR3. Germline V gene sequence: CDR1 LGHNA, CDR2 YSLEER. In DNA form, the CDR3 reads TGCGCCAGCAGCCAGGAACTAAGCGGGAGGCCCTACGAGCAGTACTTC. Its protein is CASSQELSGRPYEQYF.

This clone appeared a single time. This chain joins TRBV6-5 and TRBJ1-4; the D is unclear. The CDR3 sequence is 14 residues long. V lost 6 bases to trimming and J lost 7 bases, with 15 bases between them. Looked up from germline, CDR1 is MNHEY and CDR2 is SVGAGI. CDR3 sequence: CASRKEARGEKLFF. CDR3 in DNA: TGTGCCAGCAGAAAAGAGGCCCGGGGTGAAAAACTGTTTTTT.

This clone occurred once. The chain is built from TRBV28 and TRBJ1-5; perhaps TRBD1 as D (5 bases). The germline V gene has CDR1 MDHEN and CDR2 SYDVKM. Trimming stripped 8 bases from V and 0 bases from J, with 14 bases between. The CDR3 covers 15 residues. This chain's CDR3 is CASLAVTDSNQPQHF. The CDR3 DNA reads TGTGCCAGCCTCGCCGTGACAGATAGCAATCAGCCCCAGCATTTT. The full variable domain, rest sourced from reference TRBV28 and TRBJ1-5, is DVKVTQSSRYLVKRTGEKVFLECVQDMDHENMFWYRQDPGLGLRLIYFSYDVKMKEKGDIPEGYSVSREKKERFSLILESASTNQTSMYLCASLAVTDSNQPQHFGDGTRLSIL.

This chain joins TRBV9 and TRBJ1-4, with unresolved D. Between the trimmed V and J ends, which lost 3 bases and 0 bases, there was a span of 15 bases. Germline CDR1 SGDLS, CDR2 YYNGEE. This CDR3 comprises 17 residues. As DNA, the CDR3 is TGTGCCAGCAGCGCGGATCCCAGCCGTGCAACTAATGAAAAACTGTTTTTT. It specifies CASSADPSRATNEKLFF. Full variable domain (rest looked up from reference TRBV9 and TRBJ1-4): DSGVTQTPKHLITATGQRVTLRCSPRSGDLSVYWYQQSLDQGLQFLIQYYNGEERAKGNILERFSAQQFPDLHSELNLSSLELGDSALYFCASSADPSRATNEKLFFGSGTQLSVL.

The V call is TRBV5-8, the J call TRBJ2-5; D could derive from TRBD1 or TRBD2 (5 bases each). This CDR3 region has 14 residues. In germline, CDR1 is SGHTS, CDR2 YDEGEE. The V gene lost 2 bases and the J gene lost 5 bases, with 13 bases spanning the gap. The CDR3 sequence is CASSLGGGQETQYF. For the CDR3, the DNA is TGTGCCAGCAGCTTAGGTGGGGGTCAGGAGACCCAGTACTTC.

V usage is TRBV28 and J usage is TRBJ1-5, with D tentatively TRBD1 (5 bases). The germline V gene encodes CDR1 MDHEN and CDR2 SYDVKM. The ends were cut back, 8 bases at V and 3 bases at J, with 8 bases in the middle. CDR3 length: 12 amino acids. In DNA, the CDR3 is TGTGCCAGCGGGGGGACCAATCAGCCCCAGCATTTT. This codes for CASGGTNQPQHF.

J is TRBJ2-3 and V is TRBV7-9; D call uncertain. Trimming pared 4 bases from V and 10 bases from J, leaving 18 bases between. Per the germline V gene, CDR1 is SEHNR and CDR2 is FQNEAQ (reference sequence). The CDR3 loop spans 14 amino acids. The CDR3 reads CASSSPPRFFPQYF. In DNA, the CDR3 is TGTGCCAGCAGCTCCCCGCCGCGATTTTTTCCGCAGTATTTT.

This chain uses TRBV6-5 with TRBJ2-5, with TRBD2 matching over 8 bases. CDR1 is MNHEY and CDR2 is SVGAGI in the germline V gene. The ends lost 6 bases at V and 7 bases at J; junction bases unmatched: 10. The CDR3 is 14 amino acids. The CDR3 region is CASSPGTSIATQYF. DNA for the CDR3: TGTGCCAGCAGCCCCGGGACTAGTATAGCGACCCAGTACTTC.

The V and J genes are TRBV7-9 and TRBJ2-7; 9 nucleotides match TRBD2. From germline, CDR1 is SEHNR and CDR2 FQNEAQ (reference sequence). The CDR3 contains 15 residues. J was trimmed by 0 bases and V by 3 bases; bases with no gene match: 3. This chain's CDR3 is CASSFPSGDSYEQYF. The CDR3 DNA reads TGTGCCAGCAGCTTCCCTAGCGGGGACTCCTACGAGCAGTACTTC.